The TCR beta chain described here comes from a study of T cells in Graves' hyperthyroidism and ophthalmopathy. Study outcomes and limitations: Most clonotypes expanded in thyroid above 0.001 were likewise present in blood. A median around 5.9 months before onset, the model predicted ophthalmopathy.

This clonotype came up many times. The antigen is not known. TCR beta CDR3 regions were amplified from RNA transcripts. Researchers ran a first-round RT-PCR on the TCR CDR3 using the HTBI primer set. Via MiXCR, TCRdb re-called the multiplex PCR reads, giving one row per CDR3 protein. The sample lists hundreds of thousands of distinct CDR3 sequences, around 15% occurring once. Germline V gene data show CDR1 as SGHAT and CDR2 as FQDESV (reference sequence). The CDR3 is made up of 13 amino acids. V lost 1 base to trimming and J lost 3 bases, with 7 bases between them. The study defined stable Graves' hyperthyroidism as no ophthalmopathy progression within 18 months. Orbital computed tomography, thyroid ultrasound, serum thyroxine and TRAb, and clinical symptoms together informed the diagnoses.

V gene TRBV11-1 combines with J gene TRBJ2-7; no firm D call. The specimen sequenced was blood. This clonotype was sampled from a woman under 40 with Graves' hyperthyroidism. CDR3 sequence reads: CASSLDQDYEQYF. The CDR3 DNA follows: TGTGCCAGCAGCTTAGACCAGGACTACGAGCAGTACTTC.